The entry that follows covers one T cell receptor beta chain sequence. Its antigen is not identified. Described treatment: oral pan-JAK inhibitor, 5-10 mg twice daily. A FACSAria was used to sort CD4+ and CD8+ T cells. These cells came from PBMCs. This sample is drawn from a study of CD8+ T cells in alopecia areata. On the study more broadly: For 6 to 18 months, tofacitinib was taken, and 6 months off drug followed.

In each case, RNA was isolated and then reverse transcribed into cDNA as the sequencing template. Clones were sequenced by immunoSEQ multiplex PCR, and TCRdb holds only the in-frame ones, with some missing. The sample yields fewer than 110,000 clones, about four fifths seen once. J gave up 1 base and V 9 bases, and 23 bases lay outside the gene matches. The CDR3 loop spans 19 amino acids. Overall study findings and caveats: Persistence during tofacitinib was seen for many expanded lesional clones in scalp and blood. Tofacitinib significantly decreased scalp clonality and expanded CD8+ clones among top 100.

Material: CD8+ T cells sorted from blood, obtained at week 24, from a patient treated with tofacitinib. The J gene is TRBJ2-7, the V gene TRBV23-1, with TRBD1 matching 8 bases. TRBV23-1 is designated an ORF whose function remains uncertain. The TCR originated in a human donor with alopecia areata. DNA for the CDR3: TGCGCCAGAATAACTTCCGGGGACAGGCCCTCGGAGCGTTCCTACGAGCAGTACTTC. Protein: CARITSGDRPSERSYEQYF.